A single sample gave rise to the 4 T cell receptor beta chains below, sequenced in a study of PD-1 blockade in classical Hodgkin lymphoma. Data came from immunoSEQ multiplex PCR; TCRdb stores just in-frame clones and leaves some out. The data contain just over 60,000 clones, approximately 88% of them singletons. Every patient was affected by relapse after autologous stem cell transplantation, while exposure to brentuximab vedotin was not uniform. This material consisted of peripheral blood mononuclear cells (PBMCs), taken at baseline. The receptor source for this set is a human donor with classical Hodgkin lymphoma.

V is TRBV28 and J is TRBJ2-7; D gene uncertain. The CDR3 sequence is 12 residues long. V was trimmed by 3 bases and J by 3 bases, leaving 6 bases between them. Germline V gene sequence: CDR1 MDHEN, CDR2 SYDVKM. CDR3 sequence reads: CASSFLNYEQYF. The CDR3 nucleotides read TGTGCCAGCAGTTTCCTAAACTACGAGCAGTACTTC.

V gene TRBV5-1 combines with J gene TRBJ2-5; TRBD2 matches 9 bases. The germline V gene encodes CDR1 SGHRS and CDR2 YFSETQ. The CDR3 has 16 residues. V was pared by 1 base and J by 3 bases, with 7 bases of the junction left unmatched. The CDR3, as DNA: TGCGCCAGCAGCTTGCTTGGGATAGCGGGGGAAGAGACCCAGTACTTC. As protein: CASSLLGIAGEETQYF.

This clone has more than one count but fewer than ten. The chain is built from TRBV25-1 and TRBJ1-6; 7 bases line up with TRBD1. The ends lost 4 bases at V and 8 bases at J; junction bases unmatched: 5. Germline-derived CDR1 and CDR2 are MGHDK and SYGVNS. The CDR3 runs to 14 residues. For the CDR3, the DNA is TGTGCCAGCAGTGTACAGGGGAAGGATTCACCCCTCCACTTT. Encoded protein: CASSVQGKDSPLHF.

This sequence joins TRBV19 and TRBJ1-6; D ambiguous. V shed 6 bases and J shed 10 bases, with 19 bases lying between them. The germline V gene encodes CDR1 LNHDA and CDR2 SQIVND (reference sequence). The CDR3 covers 15 residues. The CDR3 coding sequence is TGTGCCAGTAGGGAAGTAGCTGCTGGACTATCACCCCTCCACTTT. It translates to CASREVAAGLSPLHF.